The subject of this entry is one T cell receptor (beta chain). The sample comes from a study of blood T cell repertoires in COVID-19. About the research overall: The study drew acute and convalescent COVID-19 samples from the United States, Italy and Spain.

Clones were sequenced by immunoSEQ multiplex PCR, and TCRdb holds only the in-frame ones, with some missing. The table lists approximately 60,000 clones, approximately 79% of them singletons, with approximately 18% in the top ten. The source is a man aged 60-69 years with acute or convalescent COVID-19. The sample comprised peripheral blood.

The CDR3 protein is CASSMGTSSYEQYF. The DNA of the CDR3 is TGTGCCAGTAGTATGGGGACATCCTCCTACGAGCAGTACTTC. This chain joins TRBV19 and TRBJ2-7; weak D call: TRBD1 (6 bases). The V end lost 3 bases, the J end lost 0 bases, and 9 bases lay between the germline ends. Per germline, CDR1 LNHDA and CDR2 SQIVND (reference sequence). This CDR3 contains 14 residues. Together with reference TRBV19 and TRBJ2-7, the CDR3 gives the full variable domain: DGGITQSPKYLFRKEGQNVTLSCEQNLNHDAMYWYRQDPGQGLRLIYYSQIVNDFQKGDIAEGYSVSREKKESFPLTVTSAQKNPTAFYLCASSMGTSSYEQYFGPGTRLTVT.